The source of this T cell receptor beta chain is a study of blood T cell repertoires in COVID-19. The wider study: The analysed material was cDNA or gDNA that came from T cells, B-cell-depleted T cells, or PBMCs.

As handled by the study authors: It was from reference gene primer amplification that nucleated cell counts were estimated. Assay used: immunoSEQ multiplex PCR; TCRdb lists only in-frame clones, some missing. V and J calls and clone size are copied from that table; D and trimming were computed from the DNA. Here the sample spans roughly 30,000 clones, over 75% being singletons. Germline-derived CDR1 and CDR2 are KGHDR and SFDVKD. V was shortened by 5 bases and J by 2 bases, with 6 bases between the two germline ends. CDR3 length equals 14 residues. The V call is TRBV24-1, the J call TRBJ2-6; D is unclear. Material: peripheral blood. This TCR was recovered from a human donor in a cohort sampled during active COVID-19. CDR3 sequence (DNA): TGTGCCACCAGTGCCCCGGCTGGGGCCAACGTCCTGACTTTC. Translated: CATSAPAGANVLTF.